This TCR beta chain came from a study of T cell responses to AZD1222 COVID-19 vaccine (dated by TCRdb to the early 2020s). In terms of the full investigation: AZD1222 recipients with second doses at about 4 weeks or about 12 weeks were pooled, because spike-specific TCR depth and breadth did not differ between schedules. TCR sequencing covered over 230 trial participants: 200 to 220 given two doses of AZD1222 and approximately 26 given two doses of MenACWY control vaccine. Trial participants were enrolled by age into 18-55, 56-69 and 70-plus year subgroups, with roughly 160, 29 and 62 TCR-sequenced participants respectively.

The CDR3 regions of human TCRbeta chains were analyzed by immunosequencing. On the authors' methods: TCRs in the repertoires were matched against a reference library of SARS-CoV-2-specific TCRs that had been generated with the MIRA antigen-specificity platform. Breadth was defined as the fraction of unique TCRs that were SARS-CoV-2-associated. Depth was defined as the fraction of total T cells that were SARS-CoV-2-associated. Each spike-specific TCR was assigned to its reactive spike region and to a CD4 or CD8 class using the MIRA data. Log10-transformed breadth and depth values were compared by one-way ANOVA with Sidak's multiple comparisons tests. The table comes from immuneACCESS by way of TCRdb, which keeps in-frame sequences with V and J called. Part of the clones is missing from these tables; in studies checked, under half for an unresolved V gene and the rest for unknown reasons. V, J and clone size are those of that table, while D and trimming were read from the DNA. A total of some 54,000 clones appear in this sample, around 92% of them only once. The biggest ten clones account for roughly 1.9% of the sample.

Sequences KGHDR (CDR1) and SFDVKD (CDR2) are obtained from the germline V gene. At the junction V is shortened by 3 bases and J by 8 bases; bases outside the gene matches: 5. The CDR3, from cysteine to phenylalanine, totals 14 residues. Only the CDR3 DNA stays, 42 bases, in frame from base 1. Explained via the paper, the time point label denotes: baseline before first vaccination. Vaccinee samples came from UK trials COV001 and COV002, including a single-blind randomized controlled phase 2/3 trial of AZD1222 (ChAdOx1 nCoV-19) in healthy adults. For TCRbeta chain sequencing, PBMC samples were collected from trial participants at day 0 and at day 28 after the second dose. This clone was detected only once. Its binding antigen is unknown. One base away there is no much larger clone; base qualities are not given. What the study reported, not specific to this receptor: Reportedly, close to half of the unique spike-specific TCRs recognized epitopes lying outside the regions that are mutated in the B.1.351 and B.1.1.7 variants. In the small 56-69-year group, the increase in depth fell short of significance, most likely because of low power. The vaccine-associated CD4 TCRs covered the entire spike protein, and the dominant responses fell in regions 160-218 and 743-854. Because no samples from the day 14 peak response were available, repertoires could be characterized only after the peak T cell response. Only six AZD1222 recipients were SARS-CoV-2 seropositive at baseline, limiting conclusions about previously exposed vaccinees. Participants were mostly white British and included more females than males, and it was suggested by the authors that clonal diversity may have been underestimated. After two AZD1222 doses, spike-specific TCR breadth and depth were significantly higher than at day 0 and than in MenACWY recipients.

The TCR was taken from an adult in good health. This sample comprised peripheral blood, obtained on day 0 of AZD1222 vaccination. The chain links TRBV24-1 with TRBJ2-1, with TRBD2 identical over 8 junction bases. In nucleotide form, the sequence is TGTGCCACCAGTGATACCGGACTAGCTCATGAGCAGTTCTTC. The resulting protein is CATSDTGLAHEQFF.